This T cell receptor (beta chain) was recorded in a study of prognosis after radiotherapy for stage I lung cancer. At the level of the study: Alongside stereotactic body radiotherapy, concurrent therapy was given to no patient.

This clonotype was detected many times. TCR beta CDR3 was amplified from genomic DNA by two-round multiplex PCR. Amplification during the initial PCR round employed primers specific to each TRBV and TRBJ gene. Each CDR3 protein is one row after TCRdb ran MiXCR on the multiplex PCR reads. Of 20,000 to 30,000 distinct CDR3 sequences in the sample, roughly 40% were seen once. Between the trimmed V and J ends, which lost 5 bases and 3 bases, there was a span of 10 bases. The length of the CDR3 is 13 residues. Germline loops: CDR1 SGHVS, CDR2 FNYEAQ. Investigators drew approximately 6.1 milliliters of peripheral blood at each of two time points.

This chain joins TRBV7-6 and TRBJ2-5, with D perhaps matching TRBD2 (5 bases). The source was PBMCs, collected before or after stereotactic body radiation therapy (not recorded which). This receptor was identified in a donor older than 45 with non-small cell lung cancer. This CDR3 reads CASSPGVEETQYF. The CDR3 coding sequence is TGTGCCAGCAGCCCCGGGGTGGAAGAGACCCAGTACTTC.